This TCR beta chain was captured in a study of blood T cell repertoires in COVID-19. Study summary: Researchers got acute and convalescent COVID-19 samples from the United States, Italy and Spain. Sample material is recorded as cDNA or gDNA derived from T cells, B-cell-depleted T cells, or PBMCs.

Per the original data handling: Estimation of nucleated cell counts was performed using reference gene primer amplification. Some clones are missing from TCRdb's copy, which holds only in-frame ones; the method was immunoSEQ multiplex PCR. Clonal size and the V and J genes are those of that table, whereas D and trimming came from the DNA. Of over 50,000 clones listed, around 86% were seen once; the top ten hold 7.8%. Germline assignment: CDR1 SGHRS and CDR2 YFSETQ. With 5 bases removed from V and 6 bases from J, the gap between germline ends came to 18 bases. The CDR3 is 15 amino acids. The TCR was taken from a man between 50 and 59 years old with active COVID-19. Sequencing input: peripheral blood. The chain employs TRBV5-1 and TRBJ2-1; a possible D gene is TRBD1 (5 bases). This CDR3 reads CASSLGWGLGNEQFF. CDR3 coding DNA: TGCGCCAGCAGTCTGGGATGGGGCCTTGGCAATGAGCAGTTCTTC. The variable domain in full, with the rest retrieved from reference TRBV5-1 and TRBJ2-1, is KAGVTQTPRYLIKTRGQQVTLSCSPISGHRSVSWYQQTPGQGLQFLFEYFSETQRNKGNFPGRFSGRQFSNSRSEMNVSTLELGDSALYLCASSLGWGLGNEQFFGPGTRLTVL.